The 2 T cell receptor beta chains presented below share a single source sample, sequenced in a study of T cells in Graves' hyperthyroidism and ophthalmopathy. TCR beta CDR3 region amplification was performed from RNA transcripts. Carried out on the TCR CDR3, a first-round RT-PCR used the HTBI primer set. TCRdb re-derived calls from the multiplex PCR reads in MiXCR, one entry per CDR3 protein. The profile shows roughly 660,000 distinct CDR3 sequences, 17% of them singletons. Sequences were obtained from blood. These receptors came from a man between 50 and 59 years old with Graves' hyperthyroidism.

The chain is built from TRBV10-3 and TRBJ2-1, with no clear D. Looked up from germline, CDR1 is ENHRY and CDR2 is SYGVKD. Trimming took off 6 bases at V and 9 bases at J, with 12 bases between the two ends. CDR3 length: 12 residues. CDR3 loop: CAIRGGSIEQFF. CDR3 DNA: TGTGCCATCAGGGGTGGGTCTATTGAGCAGTTCTTC.

This clonotype was found many times. This sequence joins TRBV10-2 and TRBJ2-3; D might be TRBD2 (6 bases). The CDR3 is 14 residues long. Germline lookup yields CDR1 WSHSY and CDR2 SAAADI. V was pared by 7 bases and J by 4 bases, with 15 bases between. DNA for the CDR3: TGCGCCAGCAAGGAGGGAGTGGTTTCAGATACGCAGTATTTT. Translation: CASKEGVVSDTQYF.